A single sample gave rise to the 2 T cell receptor beta chains below, sequenced in a study of control samples from healthy donors and cancer patients. Assay: immunoSEQ multiplex PCR; the TCRdb copy retains only in-frame clones and omits some. This repertoire shows about 170,000 clones, around nine tenths found once; its top ten account for around 12%. The sample was blood. Receptors originate from a man aged 30-40 years in good health.

CDR3 DNA sequence: TGTGCCAGCAGCTTAATGGGGACGGCTGGAAACACCATATATTTT. Its translation: CASSLMGTAGNTIYF. This chain joins TRBV5-8 and TRBJ1-3; possibly TRBD1 for D (5 bases). V lost 2 bases and J lost 2, with 11 bases in between. CDR1 SGHTS and CDR2 YDEGEE come from the germline V gene. The CDR3 runs to 15 residues. The full variable domain, rest sourced from reference TRBV5-8 and TRBJ1-3, is EAGVTQSPTHLIKTRGQQATLRCSPISGHTSVYWYQQALGLGLQFLLWYDEGEERNRGNFPPRFSGRQFPNYSSELNVNALELEDSALYLCASSLMGTAGNTIYFGEGSWLTVV.

The rearrangement joins TRBV30 to TRBJ2-5, with D perhaps TRBD1 (6 bases). The CDR3 loop spans 12 amino acids. Trimming pared 4 bases from V and 5 bases from J, leaving 11 bases between. Germline CDR1 GTSNPN, CDR2 SVGIG (reference sequence). The DNA of the CDR3 is TGTGCCTGGATCTCAGGGGACGAGACCCAGTACTTC. Encoded protein: CAWISGDETQYF.